Each of the 3 T cell receptor beta chains below was sequenced from the same sample in a study of T-cell reconstitution after alpha-beta-depleted transplantation in children. Library preparation (for TCRbeta) was performed with unique molecular identifiers. TCRdb used MiXCR to reprocess the PCR reads, holding one entry per CDR3 protein. The sample has about 210,000 distinct CDR3 sequences, approximately 15% seen once. The sample here was PBMCs, mostly from graft donor cells, taken 360 days after TCRalphabeta/CD19-depleted stem cell transplant. The receptors shown here come from a male patient between 2 and 10 years old who had a stem cell transplant for acute lymphoblastic leukemia, so the T cells may come from the graft donor.

V and J are TRBV29-1 and TRBJ2-5, with D hard to call. Germline lookup yields CDR1 SQVTM and CDR2 ANQGSEA. The germline V and J ends were trimmed by 3 bases and 0 bases, with 8 bases remaining between them. The CDR3 has 13 residues. CDR3 bases: TGCAGCGTTGATGTGCAGTACCAAGAGACCCAGTACTTC. Translated, it gives CSVDVQYQETQYF.

The chain uses TRBV12-3 or TRBV12-4 and TRBJ2-2; possibly TRBD1 or TRBD2 for D (5 bases each). This CDR3 has 16 residues. Trimming took off 2 bases at V and 0 bases at J, with 10 bases between the two ends. The chain's CDR3 is CASSLRGAPNTGELFF. The CDR3 nucleotides read TGTGCCAGCAGTTTAAGGGGAGCGCCGAACACCGGGGAGCTGTTTTTT.

This clonotype was seen more than once but under ten times. J is TRBJ1-4 and V is TRBV20-1; D may be TRBD1 (6 bases). Trimming cost V 1 base and J 3 bases, with 15 bases left between them. This CDR3 is built from 16 residues. Germline loops: CDR1 DFQATT, CDR2 SNEGSKA (reference sequence). The CDR3 is CSARVGGPKPNEKLFF. The CDR3 DNA sequence: TGCAGTGCTAGAGTTGGGGGGCCCAAGCCTAATGAAAAACTGTTTTTT.